The next 24 T cell receptor beta chains were all read from a single sample in a study of shared clonotypes between healthy human individuals. The data were produced by immunoSEQ multiplex PCR, yet TCRdb's version contains in-frame clones alone and is incomplete. Of over a million clones listed, 95% to 99% are singletons. The sequenced sample consisted of naive CD4+ T cells sorted from blood. Subset described: CD45RA+ positively selected. The receptor set was obtained from a man in his thirties or forties in good health.

The rearrangement uses TRBV2 and TRBJ2-3, with unresolved D. V was cut by 2 bases and J by 0 bases, with 6 bases left in between. The germline V gene encodes CDR1 SNHLY and CDR2 FYNNEI. The CDR3 is made up of 14 amino acids. This CDR3 is CASSERPSTDTQYF. CDR3 DNA sequence: TGTGCCAGCAGTGAACGGCCTAGCACAGATACGCAGTATTTT.

The V and J genes are TRBV7-3 and TRBJ2-5, with unresolved D. The CDR3 runs to 12 residues. Germline V gene lookup returns CDR1 SGHTA and CDR2 FQGTGA. V gave up 5 bases and J gave up 5 bases, with 9 bases separating them. This CDR3 reads CASSRPRETQYF. The CDR3, as DNA: TGTGCCAGCAGCCGACCACGGGAGACCCAGTACTTC.

This clone appeared once. The chain has TRBV6-5 and TRBJ2-7, with 12 bases aligning to TRBD2. Trimming took 8 bases from V and 3 from J; bases not matched to a gene: 2. Per the germline V gene, CDR1 is MNHEY and CDR2 is SVGAGI. The CDR3 is 13 residues long. The CDR3 loop reads CASGLAGLYEQYF. CDR3 coding DNA: TGTGCCAGCGGACTAGCGGGACTCTACGAGCAGTACTTC.

As regards this clone: Other nucleotide sequences from this sample produce the same CDR3. This chain uses TRBV18 with TRBJ2-7; no clear D. CDR3 length: 12 amino acids. From germline, CDR1 is KGHSH and CDR2 LQKENI. Trimming removed 6 bases at V and 0 bases at J, with 6 bases between. CDR3 sequence reads: CASSSSSYEQYF. As DNA, the CDR3 is TGTGCCAGCTCCTCAAGCTCCTACGAGCAGTACTTC.

With respect to this clone: This CDR3 is also generated by other DNA sequences in the sample. The chain recombines TRBV18 with TRBJ2-5; TRBD2 is a possible D gene (5 bases). The CDR3 sequence is 14 residues long. Germline assignment: CDR1 KGHSH and CDR2 LQKENI. V was cut by 4 bases and J by 2 bases, with 11 bases left in between. Here the CDR3 DNA reads TGTGCCAGCTCACTAAATCGCGGGCAAGAGACCCAGTACTTC. Translating gives CASSLNRGQETQYF.

This clone appeared a single time. The chain couples TRBV1 to TRBJ2-7; the DNA was not used to check the table's D call, TRBD2. TRBV1 is a pseudogene. The CDR3 contains 16 residues. CDR3 protein: CTSSQPVQAQAYEQYF. The CDR3 nucleotides are TGCACCAGCAGCCAACCTGTACAAGCGCAAGCCTACGAGCAGTACTTC.

The V gene is TRBV5-1, the J gene TRBJ1-3, with D maybe TRBD1 (5 bases). Germline V gene sequence: CDR1 SGHRS, CDR2 YFSETQ. Deletions cut 3 bases from V and 9 bases from J, with 28 bases between. This CDR3 region has 18 residues. Here the CDR3 reads CASSSHVGGMWPPGTIYF. CDR3 sequence (DNA): TGCGCCAGCAGCTCACATGTCGGGGGGATGTGGCCCCCCGGCACCATATATTTT.

The J gene is TRBJ2-2, the V gene TRBV7-2; 8 nucleotides align to TRBD2. CDR3 size: 16 residues. Germline V gene lookup returns CDR1 SGHTA and CDR2 FQGNSA. J lost 0 bases, V lost 6 bases, and 6 bases had no gene match. The DNA for the CDR3 is TGTGCCAGCAGACCGGTAGCGGGAACGAACACCGGGGAGCTGTTTTTT. Encoded protein: CASRPVAGTNTGELFF. Complete variable domain (other parts from reference TRBV7-2 and TRBJ2-2): GAGVSQSPSNKVTEKGKDVELRCDPISGHTALYWYRQSLGQGLEFLIYFQGNSAPDKSGLPSDRFSAERTGGSVSTLTIQRTQQEDSAVYLCASRPVAGTNTGELFFGEGSRLTVL.

The J gene is TRBJ2-2, the V gene TRBV10-3; the D gene is possibly TRBD2 (6 bases). Per germline, CDR1 ENHRY and CDR2 SYGVKD. This CDR3 has 14 residues. V shed 7 bases and J shed 8 bases, with 17 bases lying between them. Here the CDR3 reads CAITEGPSEGELFF. CDR3 in DNA: TGTGCCATCACGGAGGGACCCTCCGAAGGGGAGCTGTTTTTT.

The rearrangement uses TRBV29-1 and TRBJ1-1; 7 bases fit TRBD1. Germline V gives CDR1 SQVTM, CDR2 ANQGSEA. The junction had 5 bases not matched to a gene; V was cut back by 2 bases and J by 2 bases. CDR3 length: 14 amino acids. The CDR3 reads CSVETTGANTEAFF. The CDR3 DNA sequence: TGCAGCGTTGAAACTACAGGGGCCAACACTGAAGCTTTCTTT.

This chain uses TRBV21-1 with TRBJ2-7; the DNA was not compared with TRBD2, the D call given in the table. TRBV21-1 is flagged as a pseudogene. This CDR3 is 16 amino acids long. CDR3 loop: CASSKAPRGPLREQYF. DNA for the CDR3: TGTGCCAGCAGCAAAGCACCGCGGGGGCCCCTGCGCGAGCAGTACTTC.

The rearrangement joins TRBV18 to TRBJ2-7; D is unresolved. The length of the CDR3 is 14 residues. The germline CDR1 and CDR2 sequences are KGHSH and LQKENI. V was pared by 2 bases and J by 0 bases, with 8 bases between. The CDR3 nucleotides read TGTGCCAGCTCACCAGTCCGGAACTCCTACGAGCAGTACTTC. Protein: CASSPVRNSYEQYF.

This clone was recorded once. The chain uses TRBV18 and TRBJ2-5; 9 nucleotides line up with TRBD1. J gave up 2 bases and V 5 bases, and 6 bases lay outside the gene matches. The CDR3 loop spans 15 amino acids. Germline-derived CDR1 and CDR2 are KGHSH and LQKENI. CDR3 protein: CASSADRGKQETQYF. Written as DNA, the CDR3 is TGTGCCAGCTCAGCCGACAGGGGGAAACAAGAGACCCAGTACTTC.

This chain connects TRBV6-5 to TRBJ2-5; D is unresolved. The germline gives CDR1 MNHEY, CDR2 SVGAGI. CDR3 length: 12 residues. Trimming stripped 8 bases from V and 4 bases from J, with 11 bases between. The DNA for the CDR3 is TGTGCCAGCGGTAGGACGGGAGAGACCCAGTACTTC. It codes for CASGRTGETQYF.

This chain links TRBV28 with TRBJ1-5; no clear D gene. This CDR3 comprises 15 residues. Germline values: CDR1 MDHEN, CDR2 SYDVKM. Trimming left V 2 bases short and J 0 bases short, with 8 bases between. CDR3 loop: CASSLHSSSNQPQHF. The CDR3 coding sequence is TGTGCCAGCAGTTTACATTCTAGTAGCAATCAGCCCCAGCATTTT.

Regarding this clone: Other DNA sequences of this sample code for an identical CDR3. The chain combines TRBV28 with TRBJ2-1; D is unclear. CDR3 size: 12 residues. The germline V gene encodes CDR1 MDHEN and CDR2 SYDVKM. The V end was cut by 5 bases, the J end by 4 bases, with 6 bases between. Here the CDR3 reads CASSGRYNEQFF. CDR3 DNA: TGTGCCAGCAGTGGACGTTACAATGAGCAGTTCTTC.

CDR3 nucleotide sequence: TGCAGCGATAAACAGGGGAACTATGGCTACACCTTC. This gives the protein CSDKQGNYGYTF. V usage is TRBV29-1 and J usage is TRBJ1-2; 7 nucleotides line up with TRBD1. Germline V gene data show CDR1 as SQVTM and CDR2 as ANQGSEA. CDR3 size: 12 residues. Germline trimming cut 7 bases from V and 2 bases from J; bases unmatched to any gene: 4.

The genes are TRBV29-1 and TRBJ2-3; 8 bases line up with TRBD1. Germline lookup yields CDR1 SQVTM and CDR2 ANQGSEA. CDR3 size: 13 residues. Trimming at V came to 6 bases and at J to 2 bases, leaving 4 bases not matched to a gene. CDR3 bases: TGCAGCGTGGAGGGACAGGACACAGATACGCAGTATTTT. This codes for CSVEGQDTDTQYF.

The chain links TRBV5-5 to TRBJ2-1; D possibly matches TRBD1 or TRBD2 (5 bases each). The germline CDR1 and CDR2 sequences are SGHKS and YYEKEE (reference sequence). The CDR3 is 14 amino acids. Trimming left V 0 bases short and J 4 bases short, with 8 bases between. The CDR3 reads CASSLGGAYNEQFF. In DNA, the CDR3 is TGTGCCAGCAGCTTGGGAGGGGCTTACAATGAGCAGTTCTTC.

The chain couples TRBV19 to TRBJ2-4; 8 nucleotides agree with TRBD2. CDR1 and CDR2 from the germline V gene are LNHDA and SQIVND (reference sequence). V lost 4 bases, J lost 0 bases, and 5 bases stayed unmatched. The CDR3 spans 16 residues. The CDR3 spells CASSTSLAGAKNIQYF. DNA for the CDR3: TGTGCCAGTAGTACCTCTCTAGCGGGAGCCAAAAACATTCAGTACTTC.

The chain couples TRBV7-9 to TRBJ2-7, with 7 bases fitting TRBD2. The CDR3 runs 13 residues. V was clipped by 5 bases and J by 5 bases; unmatched bases: 6. CDR1 and CDR2 from the germline V gene are SEHNR and FQNEAQ (reference sequence). This CDR3 reads CASSRAGYNEQYF. The CDR3 bases are TGTGCCAGCAGCCGAGCGGGATACAACGAGCAGTACTTC.

A note on this clone: The junction differs from germline at one of its ends, possibly a read error. The genes are TRBV7-7 and TRBJ1-1; a weak D match, TRBD1 (5 bases). The CDR3 consists of 13 residues. Germline CDR1 SSHAT, CDR2 FNYEAQ (reference sequence). CDR3: CASSIGVNTEAFF. CDR3 coding DNA: TGTGCTAGCAGCATAGGGGTGAACACTGAAGCTTTCTTT. The entire variable domain, with the rest obtained from reference TRBV7-7 and TRBJ1-1, is as follows: GAGVSQSPRYKVTKRGQDVTLRCDPISSHATLYWYQQALGQGPEFLTYFNYEAQPDKSGLPSDRFSAERPEGSISTLTIQRTEQRDSAMYRCASSIGVNTEAFFGQGTRLTVV.

This rearrangement joins TRBV27 to TRBJ2-1; D gene unclear. The CDR3 length is 11 residues. V was clipped by 6 bases and J by 10 bases, with 10 bases between them. Germline lookup yields CDR1 MNHEY and CDR2 SMNVEV (reference sequence). CDR3: CASRILGEQFF. CDR3 nucleotide sequence: TGTGCCAGCAGGATTCTTGGGGAGCAGTTCTTC.

The chain links TRBV6-6 to TRBJ1-2; 9 bases align to TRBD1. The germline gives CDR1 MNHNY, CDR2 SVGAGI (reference sequence). The CDR3 spans 13 residues. After removal of 6 bases from V and 10 bases from J, the junction contained 9 bases not matched to a gene. The CDR3 spells CASSSGTGLYYTF. The CDR3 DNA reads TGTGCCAGCAGCTCCGGGACAGGGTTGTACTACACCTTC.